The 25 T cell receptor beta chains below were found in one sample sequenced in a study of CD8 T cells in Susac syndrome. Random-hexamer reverse transcription was applied to roughly 0.45 to 1 ug RNA. TCRdb independently ran MiXCR on the immunoSEQ multiplex PCR reads; one entry per CDR3 protein. The table records over 200,000 distinct CDR3 sequences, roughly 94% of them present only once. Sequenced sample: CD4+ T cells from PBMCs. These receptor sequences come from a human donor with multiple sclerosis.

This chain links TRBV5-6 with TRBJ2-7; D gene unclear. This CDR3 spans 11 amino acids. From germline, CDR1 is SGHDT and CDR2 YYEEEE. V dropped 2 bases and J dropped 5 bases, with 5 bases sitting between them. CDR3 in amino acids: CASSFGDEQYV. The CDR3 DNA reads TGTGCCAGCAGCTTTGGTGACGAGCAGTACGTC.

The chain has TRBV29-1 and TRBJ1-5; D is possibly TRBD1 (5 bases). The CDR3 covers 13 residues. Between the trimmed V and J ends, which lost 4 bases and 5 bases, there was a span of 12 bases. Germline V lookup: CDR1 SQVTM, CDR2 ANQGSEA. The CDR3 sequence: CSVGVGDHQPQHF. In DNA, the CDR3 is TGCAGCGTTGGGGTGGGGGACCATCAGCCCCAGCATTTT.

V is TRBV2 and J is TRBJ2-7, with 8 bases fitting TRBD1. The CDR3 covers 14 residues. CDR1 and CDR2 (germline): SNHLY, FYNNEI. The ends lost 6 bases at V and 3 bases at J; junction bases unmatched: 7. The CDR3 is CASRATTGDYEQYF. The CDR3 DNA follows: TGTGCCAGCAGGGCTACGACAGGGGACTACGAGCAGTACTTC.

The chain employs TRBV11-2 and TRBJ1-4, with 8 bases matching TRBD1. V trimming: 10 bases; J trimming: 8 bases; junction bases outside the gene matches: 12. The germline V gene has CDR1 SGHAT and CDR2 FQNNGV. The CDR3 is made up of 14 amino acids. CDR3: CAIDPDRAKEKLFF. The CDR3 bases are TGTGCCATCGACCCGGACAGGGCGAAAGAAAAACTGTTTTTT.

V and J are TRBV12-3 or TRBV12-4 and TRBJ2-5; D is unresolved. The germline V and J ends were trimmed by 3 bases and 5 bases, with 7 bases remaining between them. There are 12 residues in the CDR3. The CDR3 loop is CASSFPKETQYF. CDR3 sequence (DNA): TGTGCCAGCAGTTTCCCGAAGGAGACCCAGTACTTC.

This clonotype showed up just once. As the CDR3 is not closed by the conserved phenylalanine or tryptophan, this likely results from a read error. The chain carries TRBV29-1 and TRBJ1-1; 8 positions match TRBD1. V lost 6 bases to trimming and J lost 4 bases; unmatched junction nucleotides: 7. The CDR3 contains 13 residues. Germline-derived CDR1 and CDR2 are SQVTM and ANQGSEA. The CDR3, as DNA: TGCAGCGTCTCCAGGGGGCTCGCCACTGAAGCTTTCTCT. Its protein is CSVSRGLATEAFS.

This chain uses TRBV12-3 or TRBV12-4 with TRBJ1-1; D not resolved. V gave up 5 bases and J gave up 3 bases, with 10 bases separating them. The CDR3 sequence is 13 residues long. The CDR3 nucleotides read TGTGCCAGCAGTCGTCAAACCTACACTGAAGCTTTCTTT. This gives the protein CASSRQTYTEAFF.

The V and J genes are TRBV13 and TRBJ2-7, with D perhaps matching TRBD1 (5 bases). V lost 3 bases and J lost 2, with 11 bases in between. CDR3 length equals 14 residues. Germline V CDR1 and CDR2: PRHDT, FYEKMQ (reference sequence). The CDR3 loop reads CASSFRLTAYEQYV. In nucleotides, the CDR3 is TGTGCCAGCAGCTTTCGACTGACAGCCTACGAGCAGTACGTC.

This rearrangement joins TRBV11-1 to TRBJ2-3, with 13 bases identical to TRBD2. J was trimmed by 1 base and V by 3 bases; bases with no gene match: 16. CDR1 SGHAT and CDR2 FQDESV come from the germline V gene (reference sequence). The CDR3 runs 21 residues. The CDR3 region has the DNA TGTGCCAGCAGCTTTGTCCTCGGACTAGCGGGGGCCTATAGAGGCACAGATACGCAGTATTTT. This translates into CASSFVLGLAGAYRGTDTQYF.

The chain combines TRBV19 with TRBJ2-1; TRBD2 aligns across 9 bases. Germline V gene lookup returns CDR1 LNHDA and CDR2 SQIVND (reference sequence). The J segment lost 4 bases and the V segment lost 7 bases, leaving 5 bases of the junction unmatched. The CDR3 runs to 14 residues. The CDR3: CASKPAGGYNEQFF. CDR3 DNA sequence: TGTGCCAGTAAGCCGGCGGGGGGGTACAATGAGCAGTTCTTC. The full variable domain, rest sourced from reference TRBV19 and TRBJ2-1, is DGGITQSPKYLFRKEGQNVTLSCEQNLNHDAMYWYRQDPGQGLRLIYYSQIVNDFQKGDIAEGYSVSREKKESFPLTVTSAQKNPTAFYLCASKPAGGYNEQFFGPGTRLTVL.

The chain has TRBV7-9 and TRBJ1-6; D not resolved. The CDR3 has 13 residues. V was shortened by 3 bases and J by 9 bases, with 9 bases between the two germline ends. The germline gives CDR1 SEHNR, CDR2 FQNEAQ (reference sequence). The CDR3 spells CASSFQIGSPLHF. In DNA, the CDR3 is TGTGCCAGCAGCTTCCAGATAGGTTCACCCCTCCACTTT.

The chain joins TRBV5-4 to TRBJ2-3; D gene uncertain. CDR1 and CDR2 (germline): SGHNT, YYREEE (reference sequence). V was cut by 8 bases and J by 10 bases, with 11 bases left in between. The CDR3 is made up of 10 amino acids. CDR3 bases: TGTGCCAGGAACATCGAGGCGCAGTATTTT. Amino acid sequence: CARNIEAQYF.

The CDR3 loop reads CSASLAANTGELFF. The CDR3 region has the DNA TGCAGCGCCTCTCTGGCGGCGAACACCGGGGAGCTGTTTTTT. The chain has TRBV20-1 and TRBJ2-2; no definite D call. CDR1 is DFQATT, CDR2 SNEGSKA, per germline (reference sequence). The CDR3 loop spans 14 amino acids.

The chain recombines TRBV6-2 or TRBV6-3 with TRBJ2-1, with 9 bases identical to TRBD1. After removal of 2 bases from V and 2 bases from J, the junction contained 1 base not matched to a gene. Germline lookup yields CDR1 MNHEY and CDR2 SVGEGT. The CDR3 is 15 amino acids. For the CDR3, the DNA is TGTGCCAGCAGTTACGGACAGGGGACCTACAATGAGCAGTTCTTC. Translating it yields CASSYGQGTYNEQFF.

The rearrangement uses TRBV13 and TRBJ1-2, with D possibly matching TRBD1 (5 bases). Between the trimmed V and J ends, which lost 4 bases and 11 bases, there was a span of 11 bases. This CDR3 comprises 11 residues. CDR1 is PRHDT, CDR2 FYEKMQ, per germline (reference sequence). CDR3 sequence (DNA): TGTGCCAGCAGCTCTCAGACAGAGTACACCTTC. Protein sequence: CASSSQTEYTF.

This chain connects TRBV5-4 to TRBJ1-1; D remains ambiguous. The CDR3 extends over 14 amino acids. Germline V gene data show CDR1 as SGHNT and CDR2 as YYREEE (reference sequence). V shed 0 bases and J shed 3 bases, with 9 bases lying between them. The CDR3 is CASSLGQSHTEAFF. For the CDR3, the DNA is TGTGCCAGCAGCTTGGGGCAGAGTCACACTGAAGCTTTCTTT.

The V gene is TRBV20-1, the J gene TRBJ2-7, with 12 bases aligning to TRBD1. Germline CDR1 and CDR2: DFQATT and SNEGSKA (reference sequence). The J segment lost 6 bases and the V segment lost 3 bases, leaving 3 bases of the junction unmatched. CDR3 length equals 13 residues. The CDR3 spells CSARGQGAREQYF. The DNA for the CDR3 is TGCAGTGCTAGGGGACAGGGGGCCCGCGAGCAGTACTTC.

The V gene is TRBV20-1, the J gene TRBJ2-5; the match to TRBD2 covers 11 bases. Trimming at V came to 0 bases and at J to 6 bases, leaving 3 bases not matched to a gene. Germline V CDR1 and CDR2: DFQATT, SNEGSKA (reference sequence). The CDR3 is made up of 14 amino acids. CDR3 bases: TGCAGTGCTAGAGATAGCGGGGGGGCGAAGACCCAGTACTTC. Translated, it gives CSARDSGGAKTQYF.

This chain uses TRBV14 with TRBJ1-6; D gene uncertain. The CDR3 runs 14 residues. The V and J ends lost 4 bases and 10 bases respectively, with 14 bases between them. Germline assignment: CDR1 SGHDN and CDR2 FVKESK. In nucleotides, the CDR3 is TGTGCCAGCAGCCTAGGCGGGTGGAGATCACCCCTCCACTTT. It encodes CASSLGGWRSPLHF.

The rearrangement joins TRBV20-1 to TRBJ2-5; a possible D gene is TRBD2 (6 bases). Trimming cost V 7 bases and J 8 bases, with 20 bases left between them. Germline CDR1 and CDR2: DFQATT and SNEGSKA (reference sequence). The CDR3 spans 13 residues. CDR3 nucleotide sequence: TGCAGTGTTTTGGCGGGGAGGCTCGATACCCAGTACTTC. It specifies CSVLAGRLDTQYF.

The V call is TRBV3-1, the J call TRBJ2-1, with TRBD1 identical over 7 bases. Germline V CDR1 and CDR2: LGHDT, YNNKEL (reference sequence). After removal of 0 bases from V and 3 bases from J, the junction contained 5 bases not matched to a gene. The CDR3 runs 16 residues. The CDR3 DNA sequence: TGTGCCAGCAGCCAAGATGACAGGGTCCGCTACAATGAGCAGTTCTTC. Residues: CASSQDDRVRYNEQFF.

V is TRBV2 and J is TRBJ2-5; TRBD2 matches 7 bases. The ends lost 9 bases at V and 1 base at J; junction bases unmatched: 11. From germline, CDR1 is SNHLY and CDR2 FYNNEI. This CDR3 contains 15 residues. In DNA, the CDR3 is TGTGCCAGAAGTTACGGTGGACTAGTCCAAGAGACCCAGTACTTC. Translating it yields CARSYGGLVQETQYF. Complete variable domain (other parts from reference TRBV2 and TRBJ2-5): EPEVTQTPSHQVTQMGQEVILRCVPISNHLYFYWYRQILGQKVEFLVSFYNNEISEKSEIFDDQFSVERPDGSNFTLKIRSTKLEDSAMYFCARSYGGLVQETQYFGPGTRLLVL.

The chain carries TRBV29-1 and TRBJ1-1, with TRBD1 identical over 9 bases. The V gene's germline CDR1 is SQVTM and CDR2 ANQGSEA. CDR3 length: 13 amino acids. The V and J ends lost 7 bases and 1 base, in that order; junction bases with no gene match: 4. The CDR3 region is CSATGQGNTEAFF. CDR3 DNA: TGCAGCGCAACGGGACAGGGGAACACTGAAGCTTTCTTT.

This chain uses TRBV29-1 with TRBJ2-7, with D possibly being TRBD2 (6 bases). The CDR3 spans 12 residues. Trimming cost V 7 bases and J 2 bases, with 12 bases left between them. CDR1 is SQVTM and CDR2 is ANQGSEA in the germline V gene. In DNA form, the CDR3 reads TGCAGCGCTCGGGGGTACACCTACGAGCAGTACTTC. Amino acids: CSARGYTYEQYF.

V usage is TRBV18 and J usage is TRBJ2-3, with 9 bases aligning to TRBD2. V shed 6 bases and J 1 base; nucleotides not matched to a gene: 8. This CDR3 has 16 residues. Germline V CDR1 and CDR2: KGHSH, LQKENI. CDR3 protein: CASSPPSGDRTDTQYF. The CDR3 DNA reads as TGTGCCAGCTCTCCGCCTAGCGGGGATCGCACAGATACGCAGTATTTT.